This TCR beta chain is drawn from a study of long-term antiretroviral therapy in people with HIV. Note on this clone: What it recognizes is unknown.

Overall study findings and caveats: Drawn between about 2004 and 2018, the blood was possibly obtained under older ART regimens. Repertoires in HIV (unlike those of controls) had narrower CDR3 length ranges.

Sequencing relied on immunoSEQ assay v3.0, run at survey level. Researchers set sequencing to target roughly 40,000-50,000 T-cell genomes per sample. Libraries were prepared by immunoSEQ multiplex PCR; TCRdb keeps only in-frame clonotypes and omits some of them. The sample contains tens of thousands of clones, 85% of which appear only once. The sequences come from unsorted PBMCs, collected about 3.5 years after starting antiretroviral therapy. The receptor was derived from a man aged 18 to 29 with HIV.

CDR3 DNA: TGCGCCAGCAGCCCCAATTTGGCAGGGGGAGCCCGGAGCTCTGGAAACACCATATATTTT. Translation gives CASSPNLAGGARSSGNTIYF. This rearrangement joins TRBV4-1 to TRBJ1-3; 7 nucleotides agree with TRBD1. The germline gives CDR1 MGHRA, CDR2 YSYEKL. Germline trimming cut 4 bases from V and 0 bases from J; bases unmatched to any gene: 18. CDR3 size: 20 residues.